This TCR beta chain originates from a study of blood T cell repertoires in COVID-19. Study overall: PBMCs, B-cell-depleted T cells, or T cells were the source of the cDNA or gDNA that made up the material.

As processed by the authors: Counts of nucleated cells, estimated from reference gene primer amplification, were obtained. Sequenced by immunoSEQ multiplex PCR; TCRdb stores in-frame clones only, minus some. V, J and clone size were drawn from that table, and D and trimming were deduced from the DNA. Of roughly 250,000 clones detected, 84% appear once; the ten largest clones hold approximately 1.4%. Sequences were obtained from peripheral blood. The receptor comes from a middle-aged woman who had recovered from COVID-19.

This CDR3 is CASSLLSGNTIYF. The CDR3 coding sequence is TGTGCCAGCAGCCTGCTATCCGGAAACACCATATATTTT. The chain couples TRBV12-3 or TRBV12-4 to TRBJ1-3; D gene ambiguous. Trimming left V 6 bases short and J 4 bases short, with 10 bases between. The CDR3 extends over 13 amino acids.